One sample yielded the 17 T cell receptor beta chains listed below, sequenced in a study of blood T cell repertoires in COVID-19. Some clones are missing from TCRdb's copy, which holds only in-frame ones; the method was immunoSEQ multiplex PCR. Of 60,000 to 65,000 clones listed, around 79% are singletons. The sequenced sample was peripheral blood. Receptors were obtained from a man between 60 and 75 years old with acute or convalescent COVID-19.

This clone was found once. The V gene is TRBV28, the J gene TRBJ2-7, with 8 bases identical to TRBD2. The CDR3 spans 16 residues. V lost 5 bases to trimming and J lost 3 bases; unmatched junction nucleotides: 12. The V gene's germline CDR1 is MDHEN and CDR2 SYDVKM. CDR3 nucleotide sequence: TGTGCCAGCAGTCACAGGGACTCGGGACTAGTCTACGAGCAGTACTTC. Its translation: CASSHRDSGLVYEQYF.

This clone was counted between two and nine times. CDR3 in amino acids: CSVVLPGEQFF. Written as DNA, the CDR3 is TGCAGCGTTGTTCTACCCGGTGAGCAGTTCTTC. The genes are TRBV29-1 and TRBJ2-1; D remains unclear. V dropped 4 bases and J dropped 9 bases, with 10 bases sitting between them. CDR3 size: 11 residues. Germline V gene lookup returns CDR1 SQVTM and CDR2 ANQGSEA.

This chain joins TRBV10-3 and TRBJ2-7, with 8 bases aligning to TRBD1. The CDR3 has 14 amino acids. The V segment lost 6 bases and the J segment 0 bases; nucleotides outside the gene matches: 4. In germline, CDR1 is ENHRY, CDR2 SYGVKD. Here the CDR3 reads CAIRGTGSSYEQYF. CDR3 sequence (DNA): TGTGCCATCAGGGGGACAGGCAGCTCCTACGAGCAGTACTTC.

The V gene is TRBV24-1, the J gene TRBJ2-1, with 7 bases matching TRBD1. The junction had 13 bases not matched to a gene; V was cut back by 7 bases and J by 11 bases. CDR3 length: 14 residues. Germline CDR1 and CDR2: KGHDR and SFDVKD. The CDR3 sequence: CATRDATGAKKQFF. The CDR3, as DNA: TGTGCCACCAGGGATGCCACAGGGGCGAAAAAGCAGTTCTTC.

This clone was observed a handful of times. The DNA of the CDR3 is TGTGCCAGCAGCCGGAGGGGACGGAGCAATCAGCCCCAGCATTTT. It is translated as CASSRRGRSNQPQHF. The genes are TRBV2 and TRBJ1-5; D perhaps matches TRBD1 (5 bases). Between the trimmed V and J ends, which lost 6 bases and 1 base, there was a span of 13 bases. Germline V gene lookup returns CDR1 SNHLY and CDR2 FYNNEI. CDR3 length: 15 residues.

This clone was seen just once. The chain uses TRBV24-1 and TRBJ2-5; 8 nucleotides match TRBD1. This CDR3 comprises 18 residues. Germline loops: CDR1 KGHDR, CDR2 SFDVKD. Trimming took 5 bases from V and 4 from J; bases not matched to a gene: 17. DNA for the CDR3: TGTGCCACCAGTGCCCTGCCGGGTCGACAGGGGCTCGGAGAGACCCAGTACTTC. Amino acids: CATSALPGRQGLGETQYF.

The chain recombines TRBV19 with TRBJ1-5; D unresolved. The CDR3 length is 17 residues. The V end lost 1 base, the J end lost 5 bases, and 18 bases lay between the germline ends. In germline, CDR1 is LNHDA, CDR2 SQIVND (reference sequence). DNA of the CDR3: TGTGCCAGTAGTATAGTTGGCGGCAGCCCTAAGGATCAGCCCCAGCATTTT. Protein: CASSIVGGSPKDQPQHF.

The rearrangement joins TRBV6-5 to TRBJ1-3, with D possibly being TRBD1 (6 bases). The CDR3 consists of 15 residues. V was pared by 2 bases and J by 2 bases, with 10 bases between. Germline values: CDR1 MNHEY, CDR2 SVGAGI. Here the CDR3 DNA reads TGTGCCAGCAGTTACAAGGGGACAACTGGAAACACCATATATTTT. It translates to CASSYKGTTGNTIYF.

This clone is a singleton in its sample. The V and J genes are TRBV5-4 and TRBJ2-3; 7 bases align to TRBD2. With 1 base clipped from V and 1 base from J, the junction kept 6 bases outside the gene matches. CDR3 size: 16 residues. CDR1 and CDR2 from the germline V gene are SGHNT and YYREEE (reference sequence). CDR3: CASSLFPGGGTDTQYF. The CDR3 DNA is TGTGCCAGCAGCTTGTTCCCGGGAGGCGGCACAGATACGCAGTATTTT.

For the CDR3, the DNA is TGTGCCAGCAGCCCGACAGGGGAGGGCGAAAAACTGTTTTTT. It translates to CASSPTGEGEKLFF. V is TRBV7-6 and J is TRBJ1-4, with TRBD1 matching 8 bases. The CDR3 covers 14 residues. Germline-derived CDR1 and CDR2 are SGHVS and FNYEAQ. With 5 bases clipped from V and 8 bases from J, the junction kept 7 bases outside the gene matches.

CDR3 amino acids: CASRAGATNEKLFF. CDR3 nucleotides: TGTGCCAGCAGGGCAGGGGCAACTAATGAAAAACTGTTTTTT. The chain has TRBV2 and TRBJ1-4, with D possibly matching TRBD1 (6 bases). V gave up 6 bases and J gave up 0 bases, with 8 bases separating them. The CDR3 runs to 14 residues. Germline V gene data show CDR1 as SNHLY and CDR2 as FYNNEI.

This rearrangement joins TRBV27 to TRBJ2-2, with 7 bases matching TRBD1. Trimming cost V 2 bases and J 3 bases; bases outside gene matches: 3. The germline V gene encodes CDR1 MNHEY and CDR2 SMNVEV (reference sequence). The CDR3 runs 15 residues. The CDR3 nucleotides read TGTGCCAGCAGTTTAGCAGGGGGATACACCGGGGAGCTGTTTTTT. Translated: CASSLAGGYTGELFF.

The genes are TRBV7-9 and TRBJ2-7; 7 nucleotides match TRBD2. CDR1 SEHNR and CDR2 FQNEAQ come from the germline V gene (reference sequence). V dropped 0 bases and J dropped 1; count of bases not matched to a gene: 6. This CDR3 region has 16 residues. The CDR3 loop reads CASSLANPSGSYEQYF. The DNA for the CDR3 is TGTGCCAGCAGCTTAGCGAATCCTAGCGGTTCCTACGAGCAGTACTTC.

The CDR3 region has the DNA TGTGCCAGCTCACCACTGAGCTCCTATAATTCACCCCTCCACTTT. Amino acid sequence: CASSPLSSYNSPLHF. V gene TRBV18 combines with J gene TRBJ1-6; D gene uncertain. The CDR3 contains 15 residues. Trimming took 1 base from V and 0 from J, leaving 4 bases between them. CDR1 and CDR2 (germline): KGHSH, LQKENI.

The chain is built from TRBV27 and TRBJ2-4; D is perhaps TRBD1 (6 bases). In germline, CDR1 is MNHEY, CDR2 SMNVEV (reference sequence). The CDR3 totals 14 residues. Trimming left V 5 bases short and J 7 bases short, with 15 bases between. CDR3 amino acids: CASSAGVLGNIQYF. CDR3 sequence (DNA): TGTGCCAGCAGTGCAGGGGTCTTAGGGAACATTCAGTACTTC.

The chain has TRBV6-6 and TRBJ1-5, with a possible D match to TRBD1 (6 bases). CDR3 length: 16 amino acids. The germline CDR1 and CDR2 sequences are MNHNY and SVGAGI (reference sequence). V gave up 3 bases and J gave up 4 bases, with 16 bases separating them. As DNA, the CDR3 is TGTGCCAGCAGTTATGGCGGGGGCGGTGGAAATCAGCCCCAGCATTTT. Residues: CASSYGGGGGNQPQHF.

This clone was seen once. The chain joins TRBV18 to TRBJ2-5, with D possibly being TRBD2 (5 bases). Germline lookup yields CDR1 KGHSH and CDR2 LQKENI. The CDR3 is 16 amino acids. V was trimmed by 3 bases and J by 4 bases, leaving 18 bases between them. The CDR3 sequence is CASSPLEPTGIETQYF. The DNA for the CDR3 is TGTGCCAGCTCACCTCTCGAACCCACGGGGATAGAGACCCAGTACTTC.